The rows below give T cell receptor beta chains drawn from one sample of a study of blood T cells in healthy people across ages. TCRdb processed the 5' RACE reads anew with MiXCR; each CDR3 protein has one entry. The sample includes around 850,000 distinct CDR3 sequences, under 40% seen only once; the top ten take 10% to 15%. The sequenced sample was blood. These receptors all come from a man aged 18 to 29 in good health. The CDR3 runs from the conserved cysteine through the conserved F or W. D genes are given only for firm matches. Clone sizes are given selectively: once, few, many, or a class where the clone is expanded.

>TRBV7-2|TRBJ1-2|14|few|-
CASSLARGEEGYTF
TGTGCCAGCAGCTTAGCAAGAGGGGAAGAAGGCTACACCTTC
>TRBV5-6|TRBJ1-2|18|few|-
CASSLAFVGQGENYGYTF
TGTGCCAGCAGCTTGGCATTCGTGGGGCAGGGAGAAAACTATGGCTACACCTTC
>TRBV7-9|TRBJ2-1|14|few|-
CASSLAVVYNEQFF
TGTGCCAGCAGCTTAGCGGTGGTTTACAATGAGCAGTTCTTC
>TRBV20-1|TRBJ2-7|15|-|TRBD2
CSARVGGGARSEQYF
TGCAGTGCTAGAGTAGGCGGGGGGGCCAGGAGCGAGCAGTACTTC
>TRBV24-1|TRBJ1-5|16|-|TRBD1
CATSDRKTGVNQPQHF
TGTGCCACCAGTGACCGAAAGACAGGGGTGAATCAGCCCCAGCATTTT
>TRBV20-1|TRBJ2-7|15|-|-
CSALRPPQSYNEQYF
TGCAGTGCTTTGAGACCACCTCAATCATACAATGAGCAGTACTTC
>TRBV14|TRBJ2-3|17|few|TRBD2
CASSQDLRGGGTDTQYF
TGTGCCAGCAGCCAAGATCTTAGGGGAGGGGGCACAGATACGCAGTATTTT
>TRBV6-6|TRBJ2-2|15|-|TRBD1
CASRMDRVDTGELFF
TGTGCCAGCAGAATGGACAGGGTGGACACCGGGGAGCTGTTTTTT
>TRBV4-3|TRBJ2-3|16|few|-
CASSQEVGGNTDTQYF
TGCGCCAGCAGCCAAGAAGTTGGGGGAAACACAGATACGCAGTATTTT
>TRBV20-1|TRBJ2-5|15|many|-
CSALGVNIASETQYF
TGCAGTGCCCTCGGGGTGAACATAGCATCGGAGACCCAGTACTTC
>TRBV12-3/TRBV12-4|TRBJ2-6|19|few|-
CASSMTRARVFSGANVLTF
TGTGCCAGCAGTATGACGAGAGCGCGCGTTTTTTCTGGGGCCAACGTCCTGACTTTC
>TRBV6-5|TRBJ1-2|13|-|TRBD1
CASSDPGQGVYTF
TGTGCCAGCAGTGACCCTGGACAGGGTGTTTACACCTTC
>TRBV4-1|TRBJ2-2|17|few|-
CASSQGSASVNTGELFF
TGCGCCAGCAGCCAAGGGTCGGCTTCGGTGAACACCGGGGAGCTGTTTTTT
>TRBV5-6|TRBJ1-4|16|-|TRBD1
CASSANPGQGVEKLFF
TGTGCCAGCAGCGCGAACCCGGGACAGGGGGTTGAAAAACTGTTTTTT
>TRBV12-3/TRBV12-4|TRBJ1-1|16|-|-
CASSFRTGQRNTGAFF
TGTGCCAGCAGTTTCAGGACCGGCCAGAGGAACACTGGAGCTTTCTTT
>TRBV7-2|TRBJ2-7|14|-|TRBD2
CASSRELAGVEQYF
TGTGCCAGCAGTAGGGAACTAGCGGGGGTCGAGCAGTACTTC
>TRBV20-1|TRBJ2-7|15|-|-
CSARAGMRGHYEQYF
TGCAGTGCTAGAGCCGGAATGAGGGGCCACTACGAGCAGTACTTC
>TRBV7-9|TRBJ2-2|13|few|-
CASSSPRGRELFF
TGCGCCAGCAGCTCGCCTCGTGGCCGGGAGCTGTTTTTT
>TRBV6-5|TRBJ2-7|16|-|-
CASSFSRNPETYEQYF
TGTGCCAGCAGTTTTTCCAGGAACCCCGAGACCTACGAGCAGTACTTC
>TRBV14|TRBJ2-7|13|-|-
CASSPSGPRSLYF
TGTGCCAGCAGCCCCTCGGGACCGCGGAGCCTGTACTTC
>TRBV7-6|TRBJ2-1|17|few|TRBD1
CASSSRTGSHSYNEQFF
TGTGCCAGCAGCTCTAGGACAGGATCACACTCCTACAATGAGCAGTTCTTC
>TRBV7-2|TRBJ2-1|13|few|TRBD1
CASSLGQTGQKFF
TGTGCCAGCAGCTTAGGACAGACAGGGCAAAAGTTCTTC
>TRBV9|TRBJ2-5|15|-|-
CASSISPGTQETQYF
TGTGCCAGCAGCATAAGTCCGGGGACCCAAGAGACCCAGTACTTC
>TRBV4-1|TRBJ1-2|14|-|-
CASSPLGIHHGYTF
TGCGCCAGCAGCCCTCTGGGCATTCATCATGGCTACACCTTC
>TRBV12-3/TRBV12-4|TRBJ2-7|16|few|TRBD1
CASSPTTGGALLEQYF
TGTGCCAGCAGTCCGACGACAGGGGGCGCGCTCCTCGAGCAGTACTTC
>TRBV6-5|TRBJ1-4|16|-|TRBD1
CASSRGPAGQGGKLFF
TGTGCCAGCAGTCGGGGGCCGGCGGGACAGGGCGGAAAACTGTTTTTT
>TRBV7-9|TRBJ1-1|15|-|TRBD1
CASSPPGTGVSEAFF
TGTGCCAGCAGCCCGCCCGGGACAGGGGTTAGTGAGGCTTTCTTT
>TRBV7-9|TRBJ1-2|13|many|-
CASSLGQYYGYTF
TGTGCCAGCAGCTTAGGACAGTACTATGGCTACACCTTC
>TRBV6-6|TRBJ1-2|17|-|-
CASTPPPQGFVDYGYTF
TGTGCCAGCACTCCACCCCCACAGGGTTTTGTCGACTATGGCTACACCTTC
>TRBV30|TRBJ2-3|10|-|-
CAWNGDTQYF
TGTGCCTGGAACGGTGATACGCAGTATTTT
>TRBV7-2|TRBJ2-4|12|few|-
CASSSHTNIQYF
TGTGCCAGCAGCTCCCACACCAACATTCAGTACTTC
>TRBV12-3/TRBV12-4|TRBJ2-1|13|once|-
CASKPTGINEQFF
TGTGCCAGCAAACCGACAGGAATCAACGAGCAGTTCTTC
>TRBV14|TRBJ1-2|15|-|-
CASSQDWPGRNGYTF
TGTGCCAGCAGCCAAGATTGGCCAGGGCGGAATGGCTACACCTTC
>TRBV6-6|TRBJ2-5|15|-|TRBD1
CASTPGGQGLLTQYF
TGTGCCAGCACCCCGGGGGGACAGGGACTATTGACCCAGTACTTC
>TRBV27|TRBJ1-1|14|-|TRBD1
CASSLGTGDTEAFF
TGTGCCAGCAGTTTGGGGACAGGGGATACTGAAGCTTTCTTT
>TRBV20-1|TRBJ2-1|19|few|TRBD2
CSARDWGLAGGRELNEQFF
TGCAGTGCTAGAGATTGGGGGCTAGCGGGGGGCCGCGAACTTAATGAGCAGTTCTTC
>TRBV4-1|TRBJ2-7|14|few|TRBD2
CASSQGSGGYEQYF
TGCGCCAGCAGCCAGGGTAGCGGGGGGTACGAGCAGTACTTC
>TRBV5-1|TRBJ1-1|15|few|-
CASSLSSAVNTEAFF
TGCGCCAGCAGCTTGAGCTCGGCGGTGAACACTGAAGCTTTCTTT
>TRBV4-1|TRBJ2-3|15|many|-
CASSQGLVWENTQYF
TGCGCCAGCAGCCAAGGACTGGTCTGGGAAAATACGCAGTATTTT
>TRBV20-1|TRBJ2-1|12|many|-
CSARVQGNEQFF
TGCAGTGCTAGAGTCCAGGGTAATGAGCAGTTCTTC
>TRBV3-1|TRBJ2-7|14|-|-
CASSQDVSSGEQYF
TGTGCCAGCAGCCAAGATGTAAGTAGTGGCGAGCAGTACTTC
>TRBV4-3|TRBJ1-6|18|-|-
CASSQDRWTTPDNSPLHF
TGCGCCAGCAGCCAAGATAGGTGGACGACCCCGGATAATTCACCCCTCCACTTT
>TRBV20-1|TRBJ2-7|16|-|TRBD2
CSATPIAGGPGNEQYF
TGCAGTGCCACCCCGATAGCGGGAGGGCCTGGGAATGAGCAGTACTTC
>TRBV29-1|TRBJ1-2|12|few|-
CSASTNSYGYTF
TGCAGCGCCTCGACAAACAGCTATGGCTACACCTTC
>TRBV7-2|TRBJ1-2|16|-|TRBD1
CASSSHTTDRVGGYTF
TGTGCCAGCAGCTCGCATACTACAGACAGGGTCGGTGGCTACACCTTC
>TRBV9|TRBJ1-1|15|-|-
CASSVGVSGIFEAFF
TGTGCCAGCAGCGTAGGTGTAAGCGGGATATTTGAAGCTTTCTTT
>TRBV4-1|TRBJ2-1|16|many|TRBD1
CASSQVPDRVVNEQFF
TGCGCCAGCAGCCAAGTTCCGGACAGGGTCGTGAATGAGCAGTTCTTC
>TRBV11-2|TRBJ2-3|17|-|-
CASSLDLGEWRTDTQYF
TGTGCCAGCAGCTTAGATCTCGGGGAATGGAGGACAGATACGCAGTATTTT
>TRBV4-1|TRBJ2-2|16|-|TRBD1
CASSQIRGRNTGELFF
TGCGCCAGCAGCCAAATCAGGGGGCGAAACACCGGGGAGCTGTTTTTT
>TRBV9|TRBJ2-1|13|many|-
CASSDWDYNEQFF
TGTGCCAGCAGCGACTGGGACTACAATGAGCAGTTCTTC
>TRBV5-6|TRBJ1-1|14|-|-
CASSFGRGRTEAFF
TGTGCCAGCAGCTTCGGTCGGGGGCGGACTGAAGCTTTCTTT
>TRBV4-1|TRBJ2-1|16|-|TRBD1
CASSHQGQGANNKQFF
TGCGCCAGCAGCCACCAAGGACAGGGGGCGAACAATAAGCAGTTCTTC
>TRBV2|TRBJ1-5|14|-|-
CASSAREGNQPQHF
TGTGCCAGCAGTGCTAGGGAGGGGAATCAGCCCCAGCATTTT
>TRBV12-3/TRBV12-4|TRBJ2-1|15|many|TRBD2
CASSSTSGGAREQFF
TGTGCCAGCAGTTCTACTAGCGGGGGGGCCCGGGAGCAGTTCTTC
>TRBV20-1|TRBJ2-7|12|-|-
CSASPVGLRQYF
TGCAGTGCTAGCCCAGTTGGACTTCGGCAGTACTTC
>TRBV10-3|TRBJ2-3|14|few|-
CAIGDAGLADTQYF
TGTGCCATCGGTGACGCAGGGCTTGCAGATACGCAGTATTTT
>TRBV24-1|TRBJ1-6|17|-|-
CATSDEPDYAGESLLHF
TGTGCCACCAGTGATGAACCTGATTATGCAGGAGAATCACTCCTCCACTTT
>TRBV7-3|TRBJ2-1|17|-|-
CASSSVDRGSSYNEQFF
TGTGCCAGCAGCTCGGTAGATAGAGGGAGCTCCTACAATGAGCAGTTCTTC
>TRBV7-2|TRBJ2-7|17|few|TRBD2
CASSPSLTSPSYNEQYF
TGTGCCAGCAGCCCCAGTTTGACTAGCCCGTCCTACAATGAGCAGTACTTC
>TRBV3-1|TRBJ1-5|13|-|-
CASSGGQDQPQHF
TGTGCCAGCAGCGGCGGACAAGATCAGCCCCAGCATTTT